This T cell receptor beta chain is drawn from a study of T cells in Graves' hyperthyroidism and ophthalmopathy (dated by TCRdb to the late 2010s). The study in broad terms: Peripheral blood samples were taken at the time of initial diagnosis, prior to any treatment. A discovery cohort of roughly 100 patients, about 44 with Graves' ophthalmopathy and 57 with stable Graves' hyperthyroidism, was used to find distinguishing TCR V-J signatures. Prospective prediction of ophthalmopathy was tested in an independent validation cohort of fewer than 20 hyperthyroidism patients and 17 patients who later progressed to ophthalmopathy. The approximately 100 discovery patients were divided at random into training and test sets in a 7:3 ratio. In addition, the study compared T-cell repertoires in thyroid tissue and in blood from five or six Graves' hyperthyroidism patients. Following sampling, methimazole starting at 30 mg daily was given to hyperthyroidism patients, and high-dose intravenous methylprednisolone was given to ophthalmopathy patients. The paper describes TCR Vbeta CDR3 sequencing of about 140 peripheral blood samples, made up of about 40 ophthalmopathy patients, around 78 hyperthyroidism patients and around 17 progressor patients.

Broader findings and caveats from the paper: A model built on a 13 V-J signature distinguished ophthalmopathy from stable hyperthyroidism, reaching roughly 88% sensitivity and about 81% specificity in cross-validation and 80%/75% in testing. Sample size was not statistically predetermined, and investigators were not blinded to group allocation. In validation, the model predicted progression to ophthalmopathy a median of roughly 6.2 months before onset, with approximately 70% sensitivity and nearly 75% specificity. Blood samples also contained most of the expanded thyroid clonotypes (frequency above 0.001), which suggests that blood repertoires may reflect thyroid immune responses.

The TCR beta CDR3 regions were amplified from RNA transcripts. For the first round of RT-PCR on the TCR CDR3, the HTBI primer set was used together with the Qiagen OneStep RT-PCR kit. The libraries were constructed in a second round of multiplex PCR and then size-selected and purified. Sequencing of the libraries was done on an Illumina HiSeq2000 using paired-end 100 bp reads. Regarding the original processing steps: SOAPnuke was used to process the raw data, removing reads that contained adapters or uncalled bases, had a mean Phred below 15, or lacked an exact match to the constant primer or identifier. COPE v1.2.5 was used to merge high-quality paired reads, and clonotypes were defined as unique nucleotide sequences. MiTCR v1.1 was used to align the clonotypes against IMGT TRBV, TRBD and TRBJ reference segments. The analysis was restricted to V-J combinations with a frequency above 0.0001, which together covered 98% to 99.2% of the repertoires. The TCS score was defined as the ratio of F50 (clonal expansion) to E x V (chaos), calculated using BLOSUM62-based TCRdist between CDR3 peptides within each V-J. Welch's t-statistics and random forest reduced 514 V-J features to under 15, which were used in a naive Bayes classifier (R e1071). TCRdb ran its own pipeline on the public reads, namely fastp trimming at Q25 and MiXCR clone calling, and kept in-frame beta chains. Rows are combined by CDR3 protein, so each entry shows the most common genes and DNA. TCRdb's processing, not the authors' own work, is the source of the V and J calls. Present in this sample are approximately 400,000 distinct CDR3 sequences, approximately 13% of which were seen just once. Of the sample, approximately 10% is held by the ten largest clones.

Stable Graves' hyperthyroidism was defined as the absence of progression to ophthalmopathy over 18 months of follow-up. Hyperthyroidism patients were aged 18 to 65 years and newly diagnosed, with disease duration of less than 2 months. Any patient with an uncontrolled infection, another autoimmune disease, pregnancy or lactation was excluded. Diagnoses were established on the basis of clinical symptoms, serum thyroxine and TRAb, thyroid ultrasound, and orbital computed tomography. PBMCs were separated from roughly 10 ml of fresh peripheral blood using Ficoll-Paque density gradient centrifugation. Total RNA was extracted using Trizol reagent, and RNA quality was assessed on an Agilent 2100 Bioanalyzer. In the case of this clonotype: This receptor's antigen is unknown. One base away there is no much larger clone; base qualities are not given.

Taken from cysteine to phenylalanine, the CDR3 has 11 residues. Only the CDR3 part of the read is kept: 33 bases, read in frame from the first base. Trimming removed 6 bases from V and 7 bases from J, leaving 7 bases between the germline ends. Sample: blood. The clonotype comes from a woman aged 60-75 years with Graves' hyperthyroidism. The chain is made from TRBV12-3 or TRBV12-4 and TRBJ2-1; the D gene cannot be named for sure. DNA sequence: TGTGCCAGCAGGCTGGTTAATGAGCAGTTCTTC. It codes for CASRLVNEQFF.